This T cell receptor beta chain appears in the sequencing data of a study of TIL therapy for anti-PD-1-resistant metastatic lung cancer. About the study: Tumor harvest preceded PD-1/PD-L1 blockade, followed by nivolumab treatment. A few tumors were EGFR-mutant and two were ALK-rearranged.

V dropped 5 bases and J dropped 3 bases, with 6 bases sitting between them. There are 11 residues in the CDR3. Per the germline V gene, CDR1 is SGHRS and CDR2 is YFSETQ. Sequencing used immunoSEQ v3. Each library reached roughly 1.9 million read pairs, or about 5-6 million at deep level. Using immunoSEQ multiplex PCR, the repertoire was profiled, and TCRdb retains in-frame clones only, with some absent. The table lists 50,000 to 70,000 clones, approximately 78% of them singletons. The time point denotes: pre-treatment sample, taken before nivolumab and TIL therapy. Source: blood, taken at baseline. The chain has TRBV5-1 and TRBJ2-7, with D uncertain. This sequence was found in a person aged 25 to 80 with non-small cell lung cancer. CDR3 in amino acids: CASSRFYEQYF. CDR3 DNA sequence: TGCGCCAGCAGTAGATTCTACGAGCAGTACTTC.